These T cell receptor beta chains were read from a single sample in a study of tumour-infiltrating T cells in Burkitt lymphoma. Sequenced by immunoSEQ multiplex PCR; TCRdb stores in-frame clones only, minus some. Among thousands of clones, about 12% were seen once, and the ten largest hold around 23%. Sequencing used tumor tissue. Receptors originate from a human donor with Burkitt lymphoma. The CDR3 runs from the conserved cysteine through the conserved F or W. D genes are given only for firm matches. Where a row states a size, it is once, few, many or the class of an expanded clone; other rows omit it.

d_call	clone_size	v_call	j_call	cdr3_nt	cdr3_aa
.	few	TRBV13	TRBJ2-5	TGTGCCAGCAGCTCGGATCAAGAGACCCAGTACTTC	CASSSDQETQYF
TRBD2	few	TRBV4-1	TRBJ2-5	TGCGCCAGCAGCCCCTCGGGGGGATCAAGCGAGGCCCAGTACTTC	CASSPSGGSSEAQYF
.	.	TRBV4-1	TRBJ2-7	TGCGCCAGCAGCCAAGATACGACAGGCGGTGTTTCCTACGAGCAGTACTTC	CASSQDTTGGVSYEQYF
TRBD2	.	TRBV9	TRBJ2-3	TGTGCCAGCAGCGTACCCAGGGAAGGACTAGCTGGGGATACGCAGTATTTT	CASSVPREGLAGDTQYF
TRBD1	.	TRBV18	TRBJ1-4	TGTGCCAGCTCACTCCTCGGACAGGATGAAAAACTGTTTTTT	CASSLLGQDEKLFF
.	.	TRBV7-2	TRBJ2-5	TGTGCCAGCAGCTTGTTCGGGGCGGGAGAGACCCAGTACTTC	CASSLFGAGETQYF
.	.	TRBV7-2	TRBJ2-7	TGTGCCAGCAGCTTAACATCCTACGAGCAGTACTTC	CASSLTSYEQYF
.	.	TRBV5-1	TRBJ1-3	TGCGCCAGCAGCTTGGAGGGGATCTCTGGAAACACCATATATTTT	CASSLEGISGNTIYF
TRBD1	.	TRBV19	TRBJ2-3	TGTGCCAGTAGTAAACTCGGGACAGGGGGAACAAATACGCAGTATTTT	CASSKLGTGGTNTQYF
.	few	TRBV2	TRBJ1-1	TGTGCCAGCAGTGCTACACTACTCGCGGGGGACACTGAAGCTTTCTTT	CASSATLLAGDTEAFF